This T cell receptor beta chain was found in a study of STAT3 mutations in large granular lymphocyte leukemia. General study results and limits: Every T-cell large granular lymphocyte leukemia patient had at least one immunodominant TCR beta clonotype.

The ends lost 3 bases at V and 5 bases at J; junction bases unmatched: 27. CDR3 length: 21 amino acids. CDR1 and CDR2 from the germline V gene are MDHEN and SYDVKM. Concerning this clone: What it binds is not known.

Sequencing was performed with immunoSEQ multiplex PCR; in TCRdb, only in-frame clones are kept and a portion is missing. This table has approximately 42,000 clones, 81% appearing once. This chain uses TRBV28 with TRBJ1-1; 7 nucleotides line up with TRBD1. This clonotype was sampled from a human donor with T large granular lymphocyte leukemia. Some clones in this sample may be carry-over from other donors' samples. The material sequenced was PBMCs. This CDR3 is CASSFLHTPPLTGPTQTEAFF. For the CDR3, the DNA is TGTGCCAGCAGTTTTCTCCATACCCCCCCTCTGACAGGGCCAACTCAAACTGAAGCTTTCTTT. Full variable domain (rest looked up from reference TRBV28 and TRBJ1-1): DVKVTQSSRYLVKRTGEKVFLECVQDMDHENMFWYRQDPGLGLRLIYFSYDVKMKEKGDIPEGYSVSREKKERFSLILESASTNQTSMYLCASSFLHTPPLTGPTQTEAFFGQGTRLTVV.